The 31 T cell receptor beta chains below all came from one sample that was sequenced in a study of tumor and adjacent non-tumor tissue in lung cancer. RNA was extracted from bulk tissue without any cell sorting. TCRbeta libraries were built with three rounds of nested PCR, modified from ARM-PCR. One entry per CDR3 protein results from TCRdb running MiXCR on the multiplex PCR reads. The repertoire includes tens of thousands of distinct CDR3 sequences, approximately 77% of them detected once, and around 9.6% sits in the top ten. The sequenced sample was lung tumor tissue. These receptors were taken from a woman aged 40 to 50 with non-small cell lung cancer.

In regard to this clonotype: One junction end does not reproduce the germline sequence, and a read error may be involved. The V gene is TRBV11-2, the J gene TRBJ1-4; possible D gene TRBD1, 5 bases. There are 16 residues in the CDR3. CDR1 is SGHAT, CDR2 FQNNGV, per germline. CDR3 residues: CASGLQGQVQDEKLFF. The CDR3 DNA reads as TGCGCCAGCGGCCTTCAGGGCCAGGTGCAGGACGAAAAACTGTTTTTT.

This clonotype was observed a few times. No conserved phenylalanine or tryptophan is present at the end of the CDR3, so a read error is the likely explanation. This chain links TRBV6-5 with TRBJ2-7, with TRBD1 identical over 8 bases. The CDR3 is 14 residues long. Trimming cost V 4 bases and J 3 bases; bases outside gene matches: 5. Germline loops: CDR1 MNHEY, CDR2 SVGAGI. The CDR3 nucleotides read TGTGCCAGCAGTTCCCCTACAGGGGGCTACGAGCAGTACTTA. Encoded protein: CASSSPTGGYEQYL.

Details on this clonotype: One end of the junction varies from germline; a read error may be responsible. The CDR3 sequence: CASRLAGPTATEAFF. The CDR3 DNA follows: TGTGCCAGCAGATTGGCGGGACCCACTGCCACTGAAGCTTTCTTT. The chain employs TRBV5-6 and TRBJ1-1; weak D call: TRBD1 (5 bases). The CDR3 contains 15 residues. Per the germline V gene, CDR1 is SGHDT and CDR2 is YYEEEE.

The gene calls are TRBV11-2 and TRBJ2-1; D is perhaps TRBD1 (6 bases). V gave up 5 bases and J gave up 10 bases, with 18 bases separating them. Looked up from germline, CDR1 is SGHAT and CDR2 is FQNNGV. There are 14 residues in the CDR3. The CDR3: CASSVMGAVSEQFF. Written as DNA, the CDR3 is TGTGCCAGCAGCGTGATGGGGGCAGTCAGCGAGCAGTTCTTC.

Regarding this clonotype: Germline is not matched at one junction end, which may reflect a read error. The chain uses TRBV4-2 and TRBJ2-3; TRBD2 agrees at 8 bases. Germline V gene lookup returns CDR1 LGHNA and CDR2 YNFKEQ. The CDR3 extends over 16 amino acids. The DNA for the CDR3 is TGTGTCAGCAGTCAAGAACACGGGGGGGGCACAGATACGCAGTATTTT. Its translation: CVSSQEHGGGTDTQYF.

Concerning this clonotype: Being one base from a much bigger clone, this may be a read error. The V gene is TRBV20-1, the J gene TRBJ1-2; D is perhaps TRBD1 (5 bases). The V gene's germline CDR1 is DFQATT and CDR2 SNEGSKA (reference sequence). This CDR3 is built from 15 residues. CDR3 DNA sequence: TGCAGTCCTAGAGATCGGCGGGGCCCTAACTATGGCTACACCTTC. Translation gives CSPRDRRGPNYGYTF.

This clonotype is a singleton in its sample. At one boundary the junction diverges from the germline segment, which might be a read error. The V and J genes are TRBV30 and TRBJ1-4, with TRBD1 identical over 9 bases. This CDR3 contains 19 residues. CDR1 is GTSNPN and CDR2 is SVGIG in the germline V gene (reference sequence). CDR3 amino acids: CAWSVSRDREPATNGKMFF. The CDR3 coding sequence is TGTGCCTGGAGTGTAAGTCGGGACAGGGAACCTGCAACTAATGGAAAAATGTTTTTT.

As for this clonotype: Germline is not matched at one junction end, which may reflect a read error. CDR3 nucleotide sequence: TGTGCCAGCAACTTAAATCCAGGGACCAGCACAGATACGCAATATTTT. Translated: CASNLNPGTSTDTQYF. This chain joins TRBV7-8 and TRBJ2-3; the D call may be TRBD1 or TRBD2 (5 bases each). The CDR3 length is 16 residues. Germline CDR1 and CDR2: SGHVS and FQNEAQ.

Details on this clonotype: At one end, the junction sequence differs from germline, possibly due to a read error. The rearrangement links TRBV11-2 to TRBJ1-1, with D possibly matching TRBD1 (5 bases). The CDR3 is 13 residues long. Germline values: CDR1 SGHAT, CDR2 FQNNGV. CDR3: CVSSPWGSIEAFF. CDR3 nucleotides: TGTGTCAGCAGCCCTTGGGGGAGCATTGAAGCTTTCTTT.

This sequence joins TRBV11-2 and TRBJ2-1; 11 bases are a match to TRBD2. Trimming at V came to 7 bases and at J to 14 bases, leaving 25 bases not matched to a gene. CDR1 and CDR2 (germline): SGHAT, FQNNGV. The CDR3 spans 18 residues. The CDR3 coding sequence is TGTGCCAGCAATTCGCGCATCGTAACTAGCGGGGGACTAAGGGAGAAGTTCTTC. It codes for CASNSRIVTSGGLREKFF.

Worth noting for this clonotype: Relative to the germline gene, one junction end is altered; a read error may explain this. This chain uses TRBV6-2 or TRBV6-3 with TRBJ2-4; perhaps TRBD2 as D (7 bases). This CDR3 comprises 13 residues. The V gene's germline CDR1 is MNHEY and CDR2 SVGEGT. DNA for the CDR3: TGTGCCAGCAGGGAACCGGGGAGGGACATTCAGTACTTT. Its protein is CASREPGRDIQYF.

For this clonotype: Here the CDR3 omits its conserved ending phenylalanine or tryptophan, so a read error is the likely source. This chain connects TRBV11-2 to TRBJ2-7; D remains ambiguous. This CDR3 is built from 15 residues. Trimming took off 0 bases at V and 1 base at J, with 10 bases between the two ends. The V gene's germline CDR1 is SGHAT and CDR2 FQNNGV. This chain's CDR3 is CASSLDSQRSYEQYL. In DNA, the CDR3 is TGTGCCAGCAGCTTAGATTCCCAAAGGTCCTACGAGCAGTACCTC.

In its sample, this clonotype was seen many times. This chain connects TRBV6-6 to TRBJ1-4; the match to TRBD1 covers 9 bases. Looked up from germline, CDR1 is MNHNY and CDR2 is SVGAGI (reference sequence). This CDR3 is 15 amino acids long. V shed 4 bases and J 6 bases; nucleotides not matched to a gene: 6. CDR3 protein: CASSSLDRGHEKLFF. CDR3 nucleotides: TGTGCCAGCAGTTCCTTGGACAGGGGACATGAAAAACTGTTTTTT.

This rearrangement joins TRBV29-1 to TRBJ2-5; D gene uncertain. Germline CDR1 SQVTM, CDR2 ANQGSEA. The CDR3 spans 12 residues. With 1 base removed from V and 8 bases from J, the gap between germline ends came to 11 bases. In DNA form, the CDR3 reads TGCAGCGTTGAAGTCACTGGAGAAACCCAGTACTTC. It encodes CSVEVTGETQYF.

A note on this clonotype: A read error may produce the germline difference seen at one junction end. The chain joins TRBV11-2 to TRBJ2-5; D is tentatively TRBD1 or TRBD2 (5 bases each). This CDR3 is 15 amino acids long. Germline V lookup: CDR1 SGHAT, CDR2 FQNNGV. As DNA, the CDR3 is TGTGCCAGCAGTCTAGCCACTGGGGTAGGGGAGACCCAGCACTTC. Its translation is CASSLATGVGETQHF.

On this clonotype: An end of the junction differs from the germline gene, which may be a read error. The CDR3 DNA is TGTGCTAGCAGTTTTAGGCGGGGCATCTACGAGCAGTACTTC. This gives the protein CASSFRRGIYEQYF. The chain is built from TRBV12-3 or TRBV12-4 and TRBJ2-7, with a weak D call TRBD2 (6 bases). The CDR3 covers 14 residues.

A remark on this clonotype: This could be a read error, since a much larger clone is one nucleotide away. The V call is TRBV5-1, the J call TRBJ2-6; D is ambiguous. In germline, CDR1 is SGHRS, CDR2 YFSETQ. CDR3 length equals 14 residues. The CDR3 reads CAGSFTSGANVLTF. CDR3 DNA sequence: TGCGCCGGCAGCTTTACATCTGGGGCCAACGTCCTGACTTTC.

As to this clonotype: The junction does not match germline at one end; this may be a read error. The rearrangement joins TRBV11-2 to TRBJ2-2; D might be TRBD1 or TRBD2, each matching 5 bases. This CDR3 region has 14 residues. CDR1 and CDR2 from the germline V gene are SGHAT and FQNNGV. The CDR3 loop is CANSLNIGTGELIF. CDR3 nucleotide sequence: TGTGCCAATAGCTTAAATATAGGGACCGGGGAGCTGATTTTT.

This clonotype came up a few times. One base away lies a much larger clone, so this may be a sequencing read error. J is TRBJ1-2 and V is TRBV5-4; D gene uncertain. The V and J ends lost 0 bases and 4 bases respectively, with 7 bases between them. The CDR3 is made up of 13 amino acids. Germline CDR1 is SGHNT and CDR2 is YYREEE (reference sequence). This CDR3 reads CASSLGIIYGYTF. CDR3 sequence (DNA): TGTGCCAGCAGCTTGGGGATTATCTATGGCTACACCTTC.

Points on this clonotype: One end of the junction is discordant with germline, which a read error may explain. The chain is built from TRBV6-5 and TRBJ2-1; tentative D call: TRBD2 (6 bases). The CDR3 is made up of 15 amino acids. Germline V gene sequence: CDR1 MNHEY, CDR2 SVGAGI. CDR3 sequence reads: CASSRDWSSHNEQFF. The CDR3 DNA sequence: TGCGCCAGCAGTCGGGACTGGAGCTCCCACAATGAACAGTTCTTC.

The rearrangement uses TRBV12-3 or TRBV12-4 and TRBJ2-2, with D tentatively TRBD1 or TRBD2 (6 bases each). Trimming removed 7 bases at V and 2 bases at J, with 17 bases between. The CDR3 spans 16 residues. The CDR3 loop reads CASMAGGGRNTGELFF. The CDR3 nucleotides read TGTGCCAGCATGGCCGGAGGGGGGCGTAACACCGGGGAGCTGTTTTTT.

Turning to this clonotype: The junction and the germline gene differ at one end; a read error may be behind it. This rearrangement joins TRBV11-3 to TRBJ2-3; 8 bases align to TRBD2. Looked up from germline, CDR1 is SGHNT and CDR2 is YENEEA. CDR3 length: 15 amino acids. The CDR3 DNA reads TGTGCCAACAGTCCGGAACTAGCGGACACAGATACGCACTATTTT. This gives the protein CANSPELADTDTHYF. The full variable domain, in which reference TRBV11-3 and TRBJ2-3 provide the parts outside the CDR3, is EAGVVQSPRYKIIEKKQPVAFWCNPISGHNTLYWYLQNLGQGPELLIRYENEEAVDDSQLPKDRFSAERLKGVDSTLKIQPAELGDSAVYLCANSPELADTDTHYFGPGTRLTVL.

On this clonotype: Without the conserved terminal phenylalanine or tryptophan, this CDR3 likely stems from a read error. This chain joins TRBV6-6 and TRBJ2-5; 8 nucleotides agree with TRBD1. The CDR3 contains 15 residues. Germline V lookup: CDR1 MNHNY, CDR2 SVGAGI (reference sequence). J gave up 5 bases and V 6 bases, and 11 bases lay outside the gene matches. The CDR3 here is CASRRRDRKWETQYL. DNA for the CDR3: TGTGCCAGCAGGAGACGGGACAGGAAGTGGGAGACCCAGTACCTC.

The chain carries TRBV6-2 or TRBV6-3 and TRBJ2-5, with 10 bases matching TRBD2. This CDR3 is 15 amino acids long. Germline lookup yields CDR1 MNHEY and CDR2 SVGEGT. The V and J ends lost 6 bases and 5 bases, in that order; junction bases with no gene match: 9. CDR3 in amino acids: CASSWGLARVETQYF. The CDR3 bases are TGTGCCAGCAGCTGGGGACTAGCGAGAGTGGAGACCCAGTACTTC.

The CDR3 region has the DNA TGTGCCAGCAGCCTAGGAGTGATAGCGGGGGCCTCCACAGATACGCAGTATTTT. Encoded protein: CASSLGVIAGASTDTQYF. The chain combines TRBV11-3 with TRBJ2-3; 9 bases agree with TRBD2. The CDR3 extends over 18 amino acids. J lost 2 bases, V lost 5 bases, and 14 bases had no gene match. From germline, CDR1 is SGHNT and CDR2 YENEEA.

Regarding this clonotype: A much larger clone sits a single nucleotide away, making a read error possible. The V and J genes are TRBV20-1 and TRBJ2-7; 14 positions match TRBD2. CDR3 length: 17 residues. Germline V gives CDR1 DFQATT, CDR2 SNEGSKA (reference sequence). The CDR3 DNA follows: TGCAGTGGTAGTCGGGGGACTAGCGGGAGATTGACCTACGAGCACTACTTC. Encoded protein: CSGSRGTSGRLTYEHYF.

The chain employs TRBV2 and TRBJ1-3; 7 nucleotides match TRBD1. Germline V gene sequence: CDR1 SNHLY, CDR2 FYNNEI. This CDR3 is 17 amino acids long. J was trimmed by 2 bases and V by 8 bases; bases with no gene match: 15. Here the CDR3 reads CASAERGPRGAGNTIYF. Written as DNA, the CDR3 is TGTGCCAGCGCCGAGAGGGGGCCCAGGGGGGCTGGAAACACCATATATTTT.

The V gene is TRBV28, the J gene TRBJ2-4; the match to TRBD2 covers 14 bases. This CDR3 comprises 17 residues. Germline values: CDR1 MDHEN, CDR2 SYDVKM. The J segment lost 1 base and the V segment lost 3 bases, leaving 2 bases of the junction unmatched. CDR3 nucleotide sequence: TGTGCCAGCAGTTTGACTAGCGGGAGGGGTGCCAAAAACATTCAGTACTTC. It translates to CASSLTSGRGAKNIQYF.

Ten or more counts support this clonotype. V and J are TRBV5-4 and TRBJ2-7; D is perhaps TRBD2 (5 bases). Between the trimmed V and J ends, which lost 4 bases and 3 bases, there was a span of 14 bases. The V gene's germline CDR1 is SGHNT and CDR2 YYREEE (reference sequence). The CDR3 is made up of 14 amino acids. This CDR3 reads CASSRRGPVYEQYF. The DNA for the CDR3 is TGTGCCAGCAGCCGACGCGGGCCCGTCTACGAGCAGTACTTC.

On this clonotype itself: A much larger clone lies a single base off, so this may be a read error. The CDR3 loop reads CSASGWTSGGDNEQFF. For the CDR3, the DNA is TGCAGTGCTAGCGGATGGACTAGCGGGGGGGACAATGAGCAGTTCTTC. The gene calls are TRBV20-1 and TRBJ2-1; 15 nucleotides agree with TRBD2. Germline lookup yields CDR1 DFQATT and CDR2 SNEGSKA (reference sequence). This CDR3 spans 16 amino acids. J was trimmed by 5 bases and V by 3 bases; bases with no gene match: 5.

Many counts were recorded for this clonotype. V usage is TRBV29-1 and J usage is TRBJ2-3, with D possibly being TRBD1 or TRBD2 (6 bases each). The CDR3 sequence is 15 residues long. The ends were cut back, 1 base at V and 4 bases at J, with 15 bases in the middle. In germline, CDR1 is SQVTM, CDR2 ANQGSEA. CDR3 protein: CSVEVAGHGSDTQYF. The CDR3 nucleotides read TGCAGCGTTGAAGTGGCGGGACATGGGTCAGATACGCAGTATTTT.